Sequencing of this T cell receptor beta chain was carried out in a study of blood T cell repertoires in COVID-19. Study details: Whether acute or convalescent, the COVID-19 samples came from the United States, Italy and Spain. T cells, B-cell-depleted T cells, or PBMCs supplied cDNA or gDNA.

Per the original data handling: The authors estimated nucleated cell counts from reference gene primer amplification. Data came from immunoSEQ multiplex PCR; TCRdb stores just in-frame clones and leaves some out. The D gene and trimming were derived from the DNA, and the V and J assignments and clone size from that table. The table shows 390,000 or so clones, with about nine tenths occurring only once. Germline V lookup: CDR1 MNHNS, CDR2 SASEGT. CDR3 length: 15 residues. Between the trimmed V and J ends, which lost 1 base and 7 bases, there was a span of 16 bases. The genes are TRBV6-1 and TRBJ1-2; possible D gene TRBD1, 5 bases. Sequencing input: peripheral blood. The clonotype originates from a woman in her twenties or thirties with active or convalescent COVID-19. The CDR3 protein is CASSEGGTIIGGYTF. The CDR3 DNA reads as TGTGCCAGCAGTGAAGGCGGGACTATCATTGGTGGCTACACCTTC.